The 29 T cell receptor beta chains below all came from one sample that was sequenced in a study of control samples from healthy donors and cancer patients. The repertoire was sequenced with immunoSEQ multiplex PCR; TCRdb's copy has only in-frame clones and lacks some. The sample consists of about 150,000 clones, approximately 96% of them appearing once. The sequenced sample consisted of blood. The receptors were sampled from a man aged 35 to 55 in good health.

This chain links TRBV10-3 with TRBJ1-3; D is ambiguous. V lost 3 bases to trimming and J lost 0 bases, with 15 bases between them. Germline V gene sequence: CDR1 ENHRY, CDR2 SYGVKD. The CDR3 has 17 residues. CDR3 DNA: TGTGCCATCAGTGACCCGGGTTCGGGGAGCTCTGGAAACACCATATATTTT. Translation: CAISDPGSGSSGNTIYF.

V and J are TRBV10-3 and TRBJ2-3; D call uncertain. CDR1 and CDR2 from the germline V gene are ENHRY and SYGVKD. Trimming took off 10 bases at V and 4 bases at J, with 21 bases between the two ends. The CDR3 contains 15 residues. CDR3: CATKEPHGRADTQYF. Written as DNA, the CDR3 is TGTGCCACGAAGGAACCCCACGGTCGGGCAGATACGCAGTATTTT.

The chain uses TRBV19 and TRBJ1-6; tentatively, D is TRBD1 (5 bases). The CDR3 consists of 17 residues. V gave up 0 bases and J gave up 7 bases, with 16 bases separating them. Germline lookup yields CDR1 LNHDA and CDR2 SQIVND (reference sequence). The CDR3 is CASSIDKTARYNSPLHF. Here the CDR3 DNA reads TGTGCCAGTAGTATAGATAAGACAGCACGCTACAATTCACCCCTCCACTTT.

CDR3: CASSQEGTSGAREQFF. The CDR3 bases are TGTGCCAGCAGCCAAGAGGGGACTAGCGGGGCTCGGGAGCAGTTCTTC. The chain combines TRBV4-2 with TRBJ2-1, with 13 nucleotides matching TRBD2. J was trimmed by 10 bases and V by 0 bases; bases with no gene match: 6. Looked up from germline, CDR1 is LGHNA and CDR2 is YNFKEQ. This CDR3 spans 16 amino acids.

The chain couples TRBV28 to TRBJ1-6, with no clear D. The CDR3 extends over 16 amino acids. Germline CDR1 is MDHEN and CDR2 is SYDVKM. Between the trimmed V and J ends, which lost 4 bases and 5 bases, there was a span of 15 bases. CDR3 residues: CASSWVPGYDNSPLHF. CDR3 DNA sequence: TGTGCCAGCAGTTGGGTCCCGGGATACGATAATTCACCCCTCCACTTT.

The CDR3 protein is CASRAWEKLFF. The CDR3 coding sequence is TGTGCCAGCAGAGCTTGGGAAAAACTGTTTTTT. The chain is built from TRBV28 and TRBJ1-4; no reliable D call. Germline CDR1 and CDR2: MDHEN and SYDVKM. V was clipped by 6 bases and J by 8 bases, with 7 bases between them. The CDR3 is 11 residues long.

This clone is medium-sized in the sample. The rearrangement links TRBV7-9 to TRBJ2-5; 13 bases fit TRBD2. Germline CDR1 is SEHNR and CDR2 is FQNEAQ (reference sequence). J was trimmed by 3 bases and V by 5 bases; bases with no gene match: 0. This CDR3 spans 14 amino acids. The CDR3 DNA reads as TGTGCCAGCAGCGGACTAGCGGGGGAAGAGACCCAGTACTTC. It encodes CASSGLAGEETQYF.

The chain has TRBV6-5 and TRBJ1-2, with D hard to call. V was clipped by 0 bases and J by 0 bases, with 8 bases between them. The CDR3 consists of 15 residues. Germline V gene sequence: CDR1 MNHEY, CDR2 SVGAGI. The CDR3 region has the DNA TGTGCCAGCAGTTACTCGATGCCAGCTAACTATGGCTACACCTTC. It codes for CASSYSMPANYGYTF.

There are a few counts of this clone. V usage is TRBV28 and J usage is TRBJ1-2, with D unclear. The V gene's germline CDR1 is MDHEN and CDR2 SYDVKM. Trimming cost V 5 bases and J 1 base, with 2 bases left between them. The CDR3 contains 11 residues. CDR3 protein: CASSINYGYTF. In nucleotides, the CDR3 is TGTGCCAGCAGTATTAACTATGGCTACACCTTC.

CDR3 region: CASSRAAARKEAFF. As DNA, the CDR3 is TGTGCCAGCAGCCGGGCGGCTGCCCGAAAAGAAGCTTTCTTT. The chain links TRBV13 to TRBJ1-1; D unclear. V lost 5 bases, J lost 8 bases, and 18 bases lay in between. The CDR3 sequence is 14 residues long. Germline V lookup: CDR1 PRHDT, CDR2 FYEKMQ (reference sequence).

Concerning this clone itself: At the DNA level, this CDR3 is encoded by other sequences in the same sample as well. V usage is TRBV18 and J usage is TRBJ1-1, with D perhaps matching TRBD1 (5 bases). V gave up 1 base and J gave up 4 bases, with 7 bases separating them. CDR1 KGHSH and CDR2 LQKENI come from the germline V gene. The CDR3 spans 13 residues. The CDR3, as DNA: TGTGCCAGCTCACCACAGGGGAGCACTGAAGCTTTCTTT. Its protein product is CASSPQGSTEAFF.

The chain combines TRBV6-6 with TRBJ1-6, with 9 bases identical to TRBD1. CDR1 is MNHNY and CDR2 is SVGAGI in the germline V gene (reference sequence). The ends lost 5 bases at V and 1 base at J; junction bases unmatched: 3. The CDR3 extends over 16 amino acids. The CDR3 loop reads CASSPTGGSYNSPLHF. CDR3 nucleotide sequence: TGTGCCAGCAGTCCGACAGGGGGTTCCTATAATTCACCCCTCCACTTT.

This chain uses TRBV19 with TRBJ2-4; 7 bases are shared with TRBD1. The CDR3 contains 14 residues. V shed 5 bases, J shed 1 base, and the junction held 2 bases outside the gene matches. Germline V gene lookup returns CDR1 LNHDA and CDR2 SQIVND (reference sequence). DNA for the CDR3: TGTGCCAGTAGTTTCAGGGGGGCCAAAAACATTCAGTACTTC. As protein: CASSFRGAKNIQYF.

The chain uses TRBV7-8 and TRBJ1-4; TRBD1 matches at 9 bases. Germline V gene sequence: CDR1 SGHVS, CDR2 FQNEAQ. This CDR3 is 18 amino acids long. V gave up 4 bases and J gave up 5 bases; unmatched junction bases: 14. The CDR3 is CASSSPGTGIPLNEKLFF. In nucleotides, the CDR3 is TGTGCCAGCAGCTCCCCCGGGACAGGGATTCCCCTAAATGAAAAACTGTTTTTT. The full variable domain, in which reference TRBV7-8 and TRBJ1-4 provide the parts outside the CDR3, is GAGVSQSPRYKVAKRGQDVALRCDPISGHVSLFWYQQALGQGPEFLTYFQNEAQLDKSGLPSDRFFAERPEGSVSTLKIQRTQQEDSAVYLCASSSPGTGIPLNEKLFFGSGTQLSVL.

CDR3 sequence (DNA): TGCGCCAGCAGCTATCAAGGAGCCGGGGGAAAACTGTTTTTT. Amino acids: CASSYQGAGGKLFF. The V and J genes are TRBV5-1 and TRBJ1-4; tentatively, D is TRBD1 (5 bases). The CDR3 consists of 14 residues. The V gene lost 3 bases and the J gene lost 10 bases, with 16 bases spanning the gap. The germline V gene has CDR1 SGHRS and CDR2 YFSETQ.

The chain links TRBV6-5 to TRBJ1-6; D unresolved. V was shortened by 0 bases and J by 5 bases, with 8 bases between the two germline ends. There are 15 residues in the CDR3. CDR1 is MNHEY, CDR2 SVGAGI, per germline. The CDR3 loop reads CASSYSGRDNSPLHF. CDR3 sequence (DNA): TGTGCCAGCAGTTACTCGGGCAGAGATAATTCACCCCTCCACTTT.

J is TRBJ1-6 and V is TRBV5-1; D gene uncertain. Between the trimmed V and J ends, which lost 0 bases and 0 bases, there was a span of 4 bases. This CDR3 region has 15 residues. Germline V CDR1 and CDR2: SGHRS, YFSETQ. The CDR3 sequence: CASSLEGSYNSPLHF. Written as DNA, the CDR3 is TGCGCCAGCAGCTTGGAGGGCTCCTATAATTCACCCCTCCACTTT.

J is TRBJ2-5 and V is TRBV7-2; unclear D gene. This CDR3 is 15 amino acids long. Trimming took 1 base from V and 5 from J, leaving 14 bases between them. Germline CDR1 and CDR2: SGHTA and FQGNSA. As DNA, the CDR3 is TGTGCCAGCAGCTTAGAGTGGACGCGTCTGGAGACCCAGTACTTC. This sequence encodes CASSLEWTRLETQYF. The entire variable domain, with the rest obtained from reference TRBV7-2 and TRBJ2-5, is as follows: GAGVSQSPSNKVTEKGKDVELRCDPISGHTALYWYRQSLGQGLEFLIYFQGNSAPDKSGLPSDRFSAERTGGSVSTLTIQRTQQEDSAVYLCASSLEWTRLETQYFGPGTRLLVL.

Comment on this clone: At the DNA level, this CDR3 is encoded by other sequences in the same sample as well. This chain links TRBV27 with TRBJ2-7; 7 nucleotides align to TRBD1. V dropped 3 bases and J dropped 3; count of bases not matched to a gene: 2. Germline CDR1 MNHEY, CDR2 SMNVEV (reference sequence). CDR3 length: 13 residues. In DNA form, the CDR3 reads TGTGCCAGCAGTTTGGGACAGAGCTACGAGCAGTACTTC. It translates to CASSLGQSYEQYF.

This chain links TRBV7-9 with TRBJ1-4; D unresolved. This CDR3 contains 13 residues. Germline loops: CDR1 SEHNR, CDR2 FQNEAQ (reference sequence). Trimming took 7 bases from V and 0 from J, leaving 6 bases between them. The CDR3 spells CASMQATNEKLFF. The DNA of the CDR3 is TGTGCCAGCATGCAGGCAACTAATGAAAAACTGTTTTTT.

J is TRBJ2-1 and V is TRBV5-4; TRBD1 matches 9 bases. The CDR3 totals 15 residues. Germline CDR1 SGHNT, CDR2 YYREEE (reference sequence). Germline trimming cut 1 base from V and 8 bases from J; bases unmatched to any gene: 7. The CDR3 DNA is TGTGCCAGCAGCTTGAGCGGGACAGGGTCGCATGAGCAGTTCTTC. Translating gives CASSLSGTGSHEQFF.

The chain recombines TRBV7-3 with TRBJ1-2; D remains ambiguous. V was shortened by 5 bases and J by 5 bases, with 6 bases between the two germline ends. This CDR3 region has 11 residues. CDR1 and CDR2 (germline): SGHTA, FQGTGA. The CDR3 loop reads CASSPIYGYTF. CDR3 DNA: TGTGCCAGCAGCCCCATATATGGCTACACCTTC.

The CDR3 spells CASSKMGNYGYTF. The DNA of the CDR3 is TGTGCCAGTAGTAAGATGGGTAACTATGGCTACACCTTC. The chain has TRBV19 and TRBJ1-2, with D hard to call. The germline V gene has CDR1 LNHDA and CDR2 SQIVND (reference sequence). The CDR3 totals 13 residues. V shed 4 bases and J shed 1 base, with 7 bases lying between them.

V usage is TRBV5-5 and J usage is TRBJ1-3, with TRBD1 as a possible D gene (5 bases). CDR1 is SGHKS and CDR2 is YYEKEE in the germline V gene (reference sequence). V was pared by 2 bases and J by 0 bases, with 12 bases between. This CDR3 has 16 residues. CDR3 loop: CASSFRGEASGNTIYF. DNA for the CDR3: TGTGCCAGCAGCTTTAGGGGTGAGGCCTCTGGAAACACCATATATTTT.

The chain is built from TRBV5-1 and TRBJ1-4; TRBD1 might be the D (5 bases). V was cut by 3 bases and J by 5 bases, with 11 bases left in between. The CDR3 is 14 amino acids. The germline gives CDR1 SGHRS, CDR2 YFSETQ. The CDR3 bases are TGCGCCAGCAGCTCGGGACCGATGAATGAAAAACTGTTTTTT. It specifies CASSSGPMNEKLFF.

The chain is built from TRBV14 and TRBJ1-3, with D uncertain. The V gene's germline CDR1 is SGHDN and CDR2 FVKESK. There are 16 residues in the CDR3. Trimming stripped 1 base from V and 4 bases from J, with 14 bases between. This chain's CDR3 is CASSQVFYSPGNTIYF. As DNA, the CDR3 is TGTGCCAGCAGCCAAGTCTTCTACAGTCCCGGAAACACCATATATTTT.

V gene TRBV7-9 combines with J gene TRBJ2-2; D may be TRBD1 (5 bases). Germline values: CDR1 SEHNR, CDR2 FQNEAQ (reference sequence). Trimming shortened V by 4 bases and J by 2 bases, and 8 bases separated the two germline ends. This CDR3 contains 14 residues. CDR3 in DNA: TGTGCCAGCAGCTCCGGACAAAACACCGGGGAGCTGTTTTTT. Its protein product is CASSSGQNTGELFF.

The rearrangement joins TRBV21-1 to TRBJ1-2. TRBV21-1 is assigned pseudogene status. The CDR3 runs 15 residues. CDR3 residues: CASPPVRRGAYGYTF. CDR3 in DNA: TGTGCCAGCCCGCCTGTACGCCGGGGCGCCTATGGCTACACCTTC.

The chain carries TRBV9 and TRBJ1-5, with TRBD1 as a possible D gene (5 bases). Trimming removed 6 bases from V and 7 bases from J, with 17 bases in between. In germline, CDR1 is SGDLS, CDR2 YYNGEE. The CDR3 length is 14 residues. The CDR3 sequence: CASNGGVWGQPQHF. As DNA, the CDR3 is TGTGCCAGCAACGGAGGGGTTTGGGGACAGCCCCAGCATTTT. Supplemented by reference TRBV9 and TRBJ1-5, the full variable domain reads DSGVTQTPKHLITATGQRVTLRCSPRSGDLSVYWYQQSLDQGLQFLIQYYNGEERAKGNILERFSAQQFPDLHSELNLSSLELGDSALYFCASNGGVWGQPQHFGDGTRLSIL.